This T cell receptor beta chain was observed in a study of blood T cell repertoires in COVID-19. Study details: The United States, Italy and Spain were the sources of the acute and convalescent COVID-19 samples. The cDNA or gDNA used as material had been derived from T cells, B-cell-depleted T cells, or PBMCs.

Source study methods: Reference gene primer amplification yielded estimated nucleated cell counts. Clones were read by immunoSEQ multiplex PCR, and TCRdb kept only the in-frame ones, dropping some. The V and J calls and the clone size are those of that table, but D and trimming were determined from the DNA. Seen here are a few hundred thousand clones, 88% observed once, and the top ten hold around 0.8%. The origin of this receptor is a woman aged 25 to 39 with acute or convalescent COVID-19. Sequenced sample: peripheral blood.

The CDR3 DNA follows: TGTGCCAGTAGTAAAGGGGACAGCGGCAATGAAAAACTGTTTTTT. This encodes CASSKGDSGNEKLFF. V gene TRBV19 combines with J gene TRBJ1-4, with TRBD1 identical over 7 bases. CDR3 length: 15 residues. Germline assignment: CDR1 LNHDA and CDR2 SQIVND (reference sequence). V was clipped by 4 bases and J by 5 bases; unmatched bases: 7.